This T cell receptor (beta chain) emerged from a study of blood T cell repertoires in COVID-19. Across the whole study: Some COVID-19 samples were acute and others convalescent; all came from the United States, Italy and Spain. Nucleic acid was either cDNA or gDNA, and it came from T cells, B-cell-depleted T cells, or PBMCs.

In the source study's methods: Reference gene primers were amplified, and this amplification served to estimate nucleated cell counts. Measured with immunoSEQ multiplex PCR; TCRdb has only the in-frame clones, and not every one. The DNA was the basis for D and trimming; V, J and clone size are from that table. This table holds about 160,000 clones, roughly four fifths found once. This CDR3 is built from 11 residues. Trimming cost V 4 bases and J 6 bases, with 7 bases left between them. The germline V gene encodes CDR1 LGHDT and CDR2 YNNKEL (reference sequence). The sequence came from a woman of 80 years or more with acute or convalescent COVID-19. The rearrangement uses TRBV3-1 (or the pseudogene TRBV3-2) and TRBJ2-7; D unresolved. Sequenced material: peripheral blood. The CDR3 sequence: CASSLELEQYF. The CDR3, as DNA: TGTGCCAGCAGCCTCGAACTCGAGCAGTACTTC.